The source of this TCR beta chain is a study of blood T cell repertoires in COVID-19. Looked up from germline, CDR1 is SGHVS and CDR2 is FQNEAQ. The junction had 7 bases not matched to a gene; V was cut back by 1 base and J by 6 bases. The CDR3 sequence is 16 residues long. Original data processing: Amplification with reference gene primers provided the estimates of nucleated cell counts. TCRdb keeps only in-frame clones here, not all; method: immunoSEQ multiplex PCR. The V and J calls and clone size are taken from that table; D and trimming were inferred from the DNA. The sample holds 65,000 to 90,000 clones, 60% to 80% seen once.

This TCR derives from a man between 70 and 80 years old with COVID-19, enrolled during active disease. What was sequenced was peripheral blood. The genes are TRBV7-8 and TRBJ1-5; 9 positions match TRBD1. CDR3 residues: CASSLGGTGIFQPQHF. The CDR3 DNA reads TGTGCCAGCAGCTTAGGAGGGACAGGGATTTTTCAGCCCCAGCATTTT.